Sequencing of this TCR beta chain was carried out in a study of T-cell memory formation after mild COVID-19. MiXCR, applied by TCRdb to the 5' RACE reads, yields one record per CDR3 protein. Here the sample spans under 250,000 distinct CDR3 sequences, 10% to 13% being singletons. This clonotype was counted a few times. V was pared by 2 bases and J by 4 bases, with 5 bases of the junction left unmatched. Per the germline V gene, CDR1 is ENHRY and CDR2 is SYGVKD. The CDR3 runs 15 residues. The V gene is TRBV10-3, the J gene TRBJ1-5; 7 bases line up with TRBD1. The sample consisted of PBMCs or a T cell subset sorted from them (not recorded which). This TCR derives from a man between 18 and 29 years old who had mild COVID-19 (a few samples of this study predate the infection). Cell type and time point are not known. The CDR3 DNA is TGTGCCATCAGTGAGACCGGGACAGCGAATCAGCCCCAGCATTTT. Translation: CAISETGTANQPQHF.